The sequence of this T cell receptor (beta chain) was determined in a study of T cells after somatic rescue of genetic block (dated by TCRdb to 2018 to 2021). Background on the whole study: The study assessed how robust, over the long term, a T-cell system was when the system had developed through somatic rescue of a genetic block in T-cell development.

The library was prepared using the immunoSEQ multiplex PCR assay. TCRdb limited this immuneACCESS table to in-frame rearrangements with V and J called. A share of clones is missing; checked studies link under half to unresolved V genes, and the rest is unexplained. This sample has approximately 14,000 clones in its table, and about 72% of those were observed once. The top ten clonotypes cover around 26% of the sample. Ends trimmed: V by 7 bases, J by 8 bases; bases unmatched to a gene: 22. Measured from the cysteine to the phenylalanine, the CDR3 is 20 residues long. The entry retains the CDR3 DNA only, 60 bases that are in frame from base 1. According to the germline V gene, CDR1 reads MDHEN and CDR2 reads SYDVKM. On this clone: The antigen it recognizes is unknown. No per-base quality is available; no much larger clone lies one base away.

Recombination connected TRBV28 to TRBJ2-1, with TRBD2 identical over 14 junction bases. The specimen was peripheral blood mononuclear cells (PBMCs). The sequence came from a young man. The nucleotides read TGTGCCAGCACCCATCCGACTAGCGGGAGGGCCCGGTACCGACCGGATGAGCAGTTCTTC. This encodes CASTHPTSGRARYRPDEQFF.